The 20 T cell receptor beta chains below come from one sample, sequenced in a study of shared clonotypes between healthy human individuals. Data came from immunoSEQ multiplex PCR; TCRdb stores just in-frame clones and leaves some out. The data hold 450,000 to 600,000 clones, with around three quarters observed a single time. The sample was PBMCs. The receptors here all came from a woman aged 40 to 50 in good health. Some clones in this sample may be carry-over from other donors' samples.

This clone was recorded at least ten times. This chain connects TRBV19 to TRBJ1-2, with D possibly matching TRBD1 (5 bases). The CDR3 is 14 amino acids. In germline, CDR1 is LNHDA, CDR2 SQIVND (reference sequence). Trimming removed 5 bases at V and 2 bases at J, with 12 bases between. The CDR3 nucleotides read TGTGCCAGTAGTCCGCAGGGCCGCAACTATGGCTACACCTTC. It encodes CASSPQGRNYGYTF.

The chain carries TRBV6-4 and TRBJ2-6, with D possibly TRBD1 on 5 matching bases. Trimming removed 6 bases at V and 2 bases at J, with 8 bases between. The CDR3 is 14 residues long. Germline V gives CDR1 MRHNA, CDR2 SNTAGT. In nucleotides, the CDR3 is TGTGCCAGCAGCCTAGGGGCTGGGGCCAACGTCCTGACTTTC. Its protein product is CASSLGAGANVLTF.

This chain joins TRBV29-1 and TRBJ2-7; 8 nucleotides line up with TRBD1. Germline V CDR1 and CDR2: SQVTM, ANQGSEA. The CDR3 is 11 amino acids. After removal of 7 bases from V and 6 bases from J, the junction contained 5 bases not matched to a gene. CDR3 sequence: CSGLRGREQYF. The DNA of the CDR3 is TGCAGCGGCCTCAGGGGGCGCGAGCAGTACTTC.

The chain combines TRBV6-6 with TRBJ2-1; no definite D call. Per the germline V gene, CDR1 is MNHNY and CDR2 is SVGAGI (reference sequence). This CDR3 comprises 13 residues. V dropped 6 bases and J dropped 9 bases, with 15 bases sitting between them. In DNA form, the CDR3 reads TGTGCCAGCAGCCCAGTAGGGCTCACTGAGCAGTTCTTC. Translated, it gives CASSPVGLTEQFF.

The V call is TRBV19, the J call TRBJ2-1; no reliable D call. The germline V gene has CDR1 LNHDA and CDR2 SQIVND (reference sequence). The V end lost 5 bases, the J end lost 4 bases, and 6 bases lay between the germline ends. The CDR3 totals 12 residues. The CDR3 coding sequence is TGTGCCAGTAGTCTTCGATACAATGAGCAGTTCTTC. Encoded protein: CASSLRYNEQFF.

Here the CDR3 DNA reads TGTGCCAGCAGCTTAGGTCCCTTGGGTGTGGAAAAACTGTTTTTT. It specifies CASSLGPLGVEKLFF. The chain employs TRBV11-2 and TRBJ1-4; D ambiguous. Trimming took off 1 base at V and 8 bases at J, with 14 bases between the two ends. From germline, CDR1 is SGHAT and CDR2 FQNNGV. CDR3 size: 15 residues.

The chain is built from TRBV21-1 and TRBJ2-7; TRBD2, the table's D call, was not compared with the DNA. TRBV21-1 is a recognized pseudogene. This CDR3 contains 21 residues. The CDR3, as DNA: TGTGCCAGCAAGGGAATTAGGGGACTAGCGGGAGGACCCTCGCAGCCCTGGGAGCAGTACTTC. Amino acids: CASKGIRGLAGGPSQPWEQYF.

The genes are TRBV30 and TRBJ2-7; 8 bases align to TRBD1. With 7 bases clipped from V and 5 bases from J, the junction kept 7 bases outside the gene matches. CDR1 and CDR2 (germline): GTSNPN, SVGIG (reference sequence). The CDR3 spans 12 residues. CDR3 loop: CAFTGGTHEQYF. The CDR3 nucleotides are TGTGCCTTTACAGGGGGGACCCACGAGCAGTACTTC.

J is TRBJ1-4 and V is TRBV30; D might be TRBD1 (5 bases). V lost 3 bases and J lost 10, with 12 bases in between. This CDR3 contains 12 residues. Germline V gene data show CDR1 as GTSNPN and CDR2 as SVGIG (reference sequence). The CDR3 region is CAWRFGGAKLFF. CDR3 DNA: TGTGCCTGGAGGTTCGGGGGTGCAAAACTGTTTTTT.

This chain links TRBV10-1 with TRBJ2-7; D remains ambiguous. V was cut by 0 bases and J by 0 bases, with 6 bases left in between. The CDR3 covers 14 residues. Germline V gene lookup returns CDR1 WNHNN and CDR2 SYGVQD (reference sequence). This chain's CDR3 is CASSESSRSYEQYF. The CDR3 DNA reads as TGCGCCAGCAGTGAGTCCAGTCGCTCCTACGAGCAGTACTTC.

The gene calls are TRBV28 and TRBJ2-3; TRBD1 aligns across 7 bases. Germline loops: CDR1 MDHEN, CDR2 SYDVKM. Trimming cost V 11 bases and J 0 bases; bases outside gene matches: 5. The CDR3 covers 13 residues. The chain's CDR3 is CASDRDSTDTQYF. In DNA, the CDR3 is TGTGCCTCTGACAGGGATAGCACAGATACGCAGTATTTT.

The chain combines TRBV5-1 with TRBJ2-7; 7 bases are shared with TRBD2. This CDR3 spans 16 amino acids. Germline assignment: CDR1 SGHRS and CDR2 YFSETQ. Germline trimming cut 2 bases from V and 1 base from J; bases unmatched to any gene: 9. The chain's CDR3 is CASSFAAGEKSYEQYF. In DNA form, the CDR3 reads TGCGCCAGCAGCTTTGCGGCGGGAGAAAAGTCCTACGAGCAGTACTTC.

V usage is TRBV11-2 and J usage is TRBJ1-1; 7 bases map to TRBD1. V trimming: 5 bases; J trimming: 6 bases; junction bases outside the gene matches: 15. Germline CDR1 is SGHAT and CDR2 is FQNNGV. The CDR3 length is 16 residues. CDR3 amino acids: CASSIAGGRGDAEAFF. The CDR3 coding sequence is TGTGCCAGCAGCATAGCAGGTGGCAGGGGGGATGCTGAAGCTTTCTTT.

The rearrangement uses TRBV4-2 and TRBJ2-3, with D perhaps matching TRBD1 (5 bases). With 1 base removed from V and 7 bases from J, the gap between germline ends came to 6 bases. Germline V gene lookup returns CDR1 LGHNA and CDR2 YNFKEQ. The CDR3 consists of 12 residues. CDR3 sequence reads: CASSQGQYTQYF. The CDR3 bases are TGTGCCAGCAGCCAAGGACAGTATACGCAGTATTTT.

The V call is TRBV6-5, the J call TRBJ2-1; the D is unclear. There are 15 residues in the CDR3. Looked up from germline, CDR1 is MNHEY and CDR2 is SVGAGI. The V end was cut by 5 bases, the J end by 1 base, with 12 bases between. The CDR3 DNA is TGTGCCAGCAGTCTGACAATCGCGTCCTACAATGAGCAGTTCTTC. It codes for CASSLTIASYNEQFF.

This CDR3 reads CASSESAGTGVYEQYF. CDR3 bases: TGTGCCAGCAGTGAATCTGCCGGGACAGGGGTCTACGAGCAGTACTTC. This chain connects TRBV6-1 to TRBJ2-7; TRBD1 aligns across 10 bases. V trimming: 2 bases; J trimming: 3 bases; junction bases outside the gene matches: 7. The CDR3 is 16 amino acids. CDR1 and CDR2 from the germline V gene are MNHNS and SASEGT.

V usage is TRBV10-1 and J usage is TRBJ2-7; the D gene could be TRBD1 or TRBD2 (5 bases each). The V end lost 0 bases, the J end lost 2 bases, and 8 bases lay between the germline ends. The CDR3 has 14 amino acids. CDR1 and CDR2 from the germline V gene are WNHNN and SYGVQD (reference sequence). CDR3: CASSESGDAYEQYF. For the CDR3, the DNA is TGCGCCAGCAGTGAGTCGGGGGACGCCTACGAGCAGTACTTC.

This clone was found once. The chain has TRBV19 and TRBJ2-7, with 8 bases that match TRBD2. After removal of 4 bases from V and 3 bases from J, the junction contained 11 bases not matched to a gene. Germline V gene lookup returns CDR1 LNHDA and CDR2 SQIVND (reference sequence). This CDR3 is built from 16 residues. The CDR3 reads CASSTQAGAGIYEQYF. DNA for the CDR3: TGTGCCAGTAGTACCCAAGCGGGAGCGGGTATCTACGAGCAGTACTTC.

This clone was seen only a few times. The chain is built from TRBV30 and TRBJ1-4; D is unclear. The CDR3 loop spans 12 amino acids. Per germline, CDR1 GTSNPN and CDR2 SVGIG (reference sequence). V was clipped by 2 bases and J by 6 bases, with 7 bases between them. The CDR3, as DNA: TGTGCCTGGAGTCTGAGTCATGAAAAACTGTTTTTT. This codes for CAWSLSHEKLFF.

The chain links TRBV10-3 to TRBJ2-7; TRBD1 matches 8 bases. The CDR3 runs 13 residues. With 6 bases clipped from V and 5 bases from J, the junction kept 6 bases outside the gene matches. Germline V lookup: CDR1 ENHRY, CDR2 SYGVKD. The CDR3 reads CAIRKTGDNEQYF. CDR3 nucleotides: TGTGCCATCAGGAAGACAGGGGACAACGAGCAGTACTTC.